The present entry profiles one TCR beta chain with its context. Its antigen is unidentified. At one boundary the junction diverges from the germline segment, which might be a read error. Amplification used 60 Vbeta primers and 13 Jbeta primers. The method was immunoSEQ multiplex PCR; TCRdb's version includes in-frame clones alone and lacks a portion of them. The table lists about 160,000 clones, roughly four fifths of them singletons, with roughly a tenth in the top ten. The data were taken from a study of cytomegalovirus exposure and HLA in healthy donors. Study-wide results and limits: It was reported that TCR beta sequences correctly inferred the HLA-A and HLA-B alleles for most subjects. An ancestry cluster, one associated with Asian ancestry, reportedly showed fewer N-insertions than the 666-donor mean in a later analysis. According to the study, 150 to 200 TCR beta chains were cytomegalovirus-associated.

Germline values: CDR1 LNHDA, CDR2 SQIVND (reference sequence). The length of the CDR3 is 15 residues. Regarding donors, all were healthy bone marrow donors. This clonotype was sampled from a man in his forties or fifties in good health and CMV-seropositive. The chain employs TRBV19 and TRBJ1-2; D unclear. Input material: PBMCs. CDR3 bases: TGTGCCAGTGGTATTCCCAGGTTCGTCGGCTATGGCTACACCTTC. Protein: CASGIPRFVGYGYTF.